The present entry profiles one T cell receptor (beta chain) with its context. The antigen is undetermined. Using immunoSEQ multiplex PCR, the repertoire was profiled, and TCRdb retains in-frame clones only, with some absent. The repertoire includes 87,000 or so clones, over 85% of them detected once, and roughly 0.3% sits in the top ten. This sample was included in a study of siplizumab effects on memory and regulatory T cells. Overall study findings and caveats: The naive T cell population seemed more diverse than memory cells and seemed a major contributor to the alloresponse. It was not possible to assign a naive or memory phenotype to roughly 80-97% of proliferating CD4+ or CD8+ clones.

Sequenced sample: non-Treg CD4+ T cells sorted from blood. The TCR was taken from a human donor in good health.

This chain's CDR3 is CASTLSRETEAFF. The CDR3 DNA sequence: TGTGCCAGCACACTAAGCCGGGAAACTGAAGCTTTCTTT. The V gene is TRBV7-9, the J gene TRBJ1-1; D uncertain. V dropped 7 bases and J dropped 5 bases, with 14 bases sitting between them. The CDR3 has 13 residues. Germline CDR1 reads SEHNR; CDR2 reads FQNEAQ (reference sequence).